A single count supports the clone carrying this T cell receptor beta chain. The antigen is unknown. The sample is drawn from a study of OX40 agonist ivuxolimab in advanced cancers. Study at large: Given to patients was ivuxolimab, an agonistic anti-OX40 (CD134) antibody.

The table came from immunoSEQ multiplex PCR; TCRdb's copy has only in-frame clones and leaves some out. The data show tens of thousands of clones, roughly 90% seen once. The study, taken as a whole, reports: In general, CD8+ T cells held more expanded clones than CD4+ did, on average. Dose levels from 0.1 to 3.0 mg/kg saw CD4+ and CD8+ blood T cells expand clonally by week 6.

This CDR3 is built from 18 residues. V lost 5 bases and J lost 1; bases outside the gene matches: 14. Looked up from germline, CDR1 is LNHDA and CDR2 is SQIVND (reference sequence). This sequence originates from an adult with an advanced solid tumor such as melanoma, head and neck, liver or kidney cancer. This specimen consisted of CD4+ or CD8+ T cells sorted from blood, obtained in a trial of the OX40 agonist ivuxolimab. This sequence joins TRBV19 and TRBJ1-5, with 7 bases that match TRBD1. The CDR3 DNA sequence: TGTGCCAGTAGTGCACGACAGGGCGGGTCTGTCAGCAATCAGCCCCAGCATTTT. Protein product: CASSARQGGSVSNQPQHF. Filled out from reference TRBV19 and TRBJ1-5, the complete variable domain reads DGGITQSPKYLFRKEGQNVTLSCEQNLNHDAMYWYRQDPGQGLRLIYYSQIVNDFQKGDIAEGYSVSREKKESFPLTVTSAQKNPTAFYLCASSARQGGSVSNQPQHFGDGTRLSIL.